This TCR beta chain emerged from a study of blood T cell repertoires in COVID-19. About the study: Acute and convalescent COVID-19 samples came from the United States, Italy and Spain.

Authors' analysis steps: The authors estimated nucleated cell counts from reference gene primer amplification. TCRdb's table, derived via immunoSEQ multiplex PCR, lists solely in-frame clones and lacks some. V, J and clone size were drawn from that table, and D and trimming were deduced from the DNA. The sample consists of 110,000 to 150,000 clones, about 80% of them appearing once. This CDR3 contains 13 residues. Germline loops: CDR1 LNHDA, CDR2 SQIVND (reference sequence). V dropped 5 bases and J dropped 5; count of bases not matched to a gene: 3. Material: peripheral blood. The V and J genes are TRBV19 and TRBJ1-2; 9 nucleotides align to TRBD1. This TCR came from a human donor in a cohort sampled during active COVID-19. Here the CDR3 DNA reads TGTGCCAGTAGTGCCGGGACAGGGTATGGCTACACCTTC. Amino acid sequence: CASSAGTGYGYTF.